Listed below are T cell receptor beta chains from one sample, sequenced in a study of beta chain features in type 1 diabetes. Data came from immunoSEQ multiplex PCR; TCRdb stores just in-frame clones and leaves some out. Of under 400,000 clones listed, roughly 13% are singletons. What was sequenced was naive CD4+ T cells from blood. The receptors were gathered from a woman aged 18-30 years with type 1 diabetes. Both conserved end residues are trimmed from each CDR3. Clone size is stated in some rows and not others, as once, few, many or a class when expanded.

size	V	J	CDR3
few	TRBV29-1	TRBJ1-4	SVSRGTNEKLF
few	TRBV6-1	TRBJ1-6	ASTAMGQNNSPLH
few	TRBV2	TRBJ1-1	ASRGDRTNTEAF
few	TRBV5-1	TRBJ2-7	ASSSGTETYEQY
.	TRBV11-2	TRBJ2-5	ASTLGMGRRETQY
.	TRBV18	TRBJ1-1	ASSPPYSKNTEAF
.	TRBV6-5	TRBJ2-3	ASSYSTGTDTQY
.	TRBV28	TRBJ2-1	ASSFVAGANEQF
.	TRBV19	TRBJ2-2	ASSDGLAGVTGELF
.	TRBV18	TRBJ1-2	ASSPTGPNYGYT
.	TRBV6-5	TRBJ2-1	ASRLTGLTYNEQF
.	TRBV5-1	TRBJ1-1	ASSLFLRGQGGTEAF
few	TRBV29-1	TRBJ1-1	SVGGGRQAGTEAF
.	TRBV15	TRBJ2-1	ATGDRAQF
few	TRBV19	TRBJ1-2	ASTIRENYGYT
.	TRBV18	TRBJ2-7	ASSPTGGNDHEQY
.	TRBV28	TRBJ2-1	ASRLGTTGNYEQF
.	TRBV18	TRBJ1-2	ASSENGQENYGYT
.	TRBV15	TRBJ1-3	ATSRDRGTGNTIY
few	TRBV7-9	TRBJ2-1	ASSLTSGGLNEQF
few	TRBV18	TRBJ2-7	ASSPKGTDYEQY
few	TRBV25-1	TRBJ2-7	ASSEGTSASYEQY
.	TRBV4-3	TRBJ1-5	ASSLLLDQPQH
.	TRBV5-1	TRBJ2-1	ASSSGLAANEQF
few	TRBV2	TRBJ2-7	ASKPYVEQY
once	TRBV28	TRBJ2-5	ATAQGLQTQY
few	TRBV9	TRBJ2-2	ASSVGGDYLRELF
few	TRBV4-1	TRBJ2-3	ASSDTGLGDTQY
.	TRBV7-3	TRBJ2-3	ASSLAAGGLDTQY
few	TRBV29-1	TRBJ1-1	SVSPGQYRTEAF
few	TRBV5-4	TRBJ2-7	ASSWRYVGRGGSNEQY
.	TRBV28	TRBJ1-2	ASSLTHNGYT
few	TRBV19	TRBJ2-1	ASSPAGGPGNEQF
.	TRBV7-8	TRBJ2-3	ASSPGRLSTDTQY
.	TRBV7-9	TRBJ2-5	ASSLPRGGETQY
.	TRBV18	TRBJ1-6	ASSPPGQVSYNSPLH
few	TRBV6-1	TRBJ2-7	ASSATGGQDEQY
.	TRBV28	TRBJ2-1	ASSLGGGRGNEQF
few	TRBV25-1	TRBJ2-1	ASTGLAGGKYNEQF
.	TRBV9	TRBJ1-1	ASSVSTGSTEAF
.	TRBV30	TRBJ2-1	ACSGYNEQF
few	TRBV18	TRBJ1-4	ASSPEGEKLF
.	TRBV5-1	TRBJ1-1	ASGGPGHTTEAF
few	TRBV7-2	TRBJ2-7	ASSLGQGTYEQY
few	TRBV2	TRBJ2-7	ASSGTGVYEQY
.	TRBV14	TRBJ2-1	ASSPSGTSGGLQF
.	TRBV10-3	TRBJ2-3	ALSTGTSTDTQY
.	TRBV7-9	TRBJ2-7	ASSLALASGFYEQY
.	TRBV4-3	TRBJ1-4	ASSQGPGTATNEKLF
few	TRBV9	TRBJ2-7	ASSAHWTGVYEQY
few	TRBV19	TRBJ2-7	ASAGQGSYEQY
few	TRBV9	TRBJ2-7	ASSAGELRVEQY
few	TRBV27	TRBJ1-1	ASSLWGQLPNTEAF
few	TRBV29-1	TRBJ2-3	SVTHSNTDTQY
few	TRBV9	TRBJ2-5	ASSVSPDSGGQETQY